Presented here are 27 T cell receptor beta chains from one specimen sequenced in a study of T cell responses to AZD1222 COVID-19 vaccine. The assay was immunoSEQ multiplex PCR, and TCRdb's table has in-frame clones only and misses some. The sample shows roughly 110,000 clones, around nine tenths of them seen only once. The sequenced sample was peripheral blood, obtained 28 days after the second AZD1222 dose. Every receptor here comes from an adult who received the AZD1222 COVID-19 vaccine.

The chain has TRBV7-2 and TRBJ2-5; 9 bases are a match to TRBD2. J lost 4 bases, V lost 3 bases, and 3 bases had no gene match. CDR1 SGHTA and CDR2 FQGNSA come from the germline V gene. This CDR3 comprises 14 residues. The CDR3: CASSFSGSPETQYF. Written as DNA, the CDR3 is TGTGCCAGCAGCTTTAGCGGGAGTCCAGAGACCCAGTACTTC.

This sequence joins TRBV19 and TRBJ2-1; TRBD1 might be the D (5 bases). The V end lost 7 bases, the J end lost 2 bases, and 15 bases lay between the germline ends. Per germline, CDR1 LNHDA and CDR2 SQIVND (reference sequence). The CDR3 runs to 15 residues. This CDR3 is CASKLLTGTYNEQFF. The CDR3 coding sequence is TGTGCCAGTAAGCTGTTAACAGGTACCTACAATGAGCAGTTCTTC.

The DNA of the CDR3 is TGTGCCAGCAGTTCCCTGCAGAGGACGGGGAATTCTGGAAACACCATATATTTT. This encodes CASSSLQRTGNSGNTIYF. The rearrangement joins TRBV2 to TRBJ1-3; D remains unclear. There are 18 residues in the CDR3. CDR1 is SNHLY, CDR2 FYNNEI, per germline. V lost 5 bases to trimming and J lost 1 base, with 21 bases between them.

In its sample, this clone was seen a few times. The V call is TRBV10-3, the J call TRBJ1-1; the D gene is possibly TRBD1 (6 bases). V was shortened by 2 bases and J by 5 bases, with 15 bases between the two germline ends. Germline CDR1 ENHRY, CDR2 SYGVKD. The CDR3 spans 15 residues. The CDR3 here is CAISEQAAQGTEAFF. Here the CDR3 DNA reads TGTGCCATCAGTGAGCAGGCGGCTCAGGGGACTGAAGCTTTCTTT.

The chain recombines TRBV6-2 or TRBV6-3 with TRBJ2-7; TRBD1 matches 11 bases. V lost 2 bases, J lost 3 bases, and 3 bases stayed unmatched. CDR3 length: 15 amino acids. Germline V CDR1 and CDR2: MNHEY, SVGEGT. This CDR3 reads CASSYDGTGGYEQYF. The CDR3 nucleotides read TGTGCCAGCAGTTACGATGGGACAGGGGGCTACGAGCAGTACTTC.

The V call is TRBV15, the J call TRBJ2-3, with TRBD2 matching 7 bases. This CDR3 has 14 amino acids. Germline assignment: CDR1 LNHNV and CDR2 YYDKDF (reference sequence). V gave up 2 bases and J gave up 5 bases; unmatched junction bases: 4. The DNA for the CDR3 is TGTGCCACCAGCAGAATGGGGGGGGAAGATACGCAGTATTTT. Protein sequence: CATSRMGGEDTQYF.

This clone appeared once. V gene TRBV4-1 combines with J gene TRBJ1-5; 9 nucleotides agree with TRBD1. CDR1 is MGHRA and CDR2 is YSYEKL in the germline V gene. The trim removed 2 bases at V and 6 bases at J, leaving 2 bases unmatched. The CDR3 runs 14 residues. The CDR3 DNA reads TGCGCCAGCAGCCAAAGGGACAGGGTTCAGCCCCAGCATTTT. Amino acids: CASSQRDRVQPQHF.

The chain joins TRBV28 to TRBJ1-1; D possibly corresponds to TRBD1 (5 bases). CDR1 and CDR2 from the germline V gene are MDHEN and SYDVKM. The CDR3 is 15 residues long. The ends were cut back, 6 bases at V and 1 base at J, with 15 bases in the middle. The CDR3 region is CASRSYGGKNTEAFF. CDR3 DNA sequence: TGTGCCAGCAGGTCCTACGGGGGGAAGAACACTGAAGCTTTCTTT.

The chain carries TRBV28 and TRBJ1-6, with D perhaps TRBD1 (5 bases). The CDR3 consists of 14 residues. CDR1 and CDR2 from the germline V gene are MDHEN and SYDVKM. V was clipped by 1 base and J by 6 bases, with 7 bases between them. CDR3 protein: CASSLLGLNSPLHF. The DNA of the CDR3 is TGTGCCAGCAGTTTATTGGGGCTTAATTCACCCCTCCACTTT.

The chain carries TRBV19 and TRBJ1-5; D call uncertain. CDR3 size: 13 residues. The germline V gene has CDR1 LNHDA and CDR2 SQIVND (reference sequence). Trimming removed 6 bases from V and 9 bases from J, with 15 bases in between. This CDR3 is CASRGTTRRPQHF. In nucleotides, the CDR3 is TGTGCCAGTAGGGGAACGACAAGGCGGCCCCAGCATTTT. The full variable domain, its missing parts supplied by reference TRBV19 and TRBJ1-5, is DGGITQSPKYLFRKEGQNVTLSCEQNLNHDAMYWYRQDPGQGLRLIYYSQIVNDFQKGDIAEGYSVSREKKESFPLTVTSAQKNPTAFYLCASRGTTRRPQHFGDGTRLSIL.

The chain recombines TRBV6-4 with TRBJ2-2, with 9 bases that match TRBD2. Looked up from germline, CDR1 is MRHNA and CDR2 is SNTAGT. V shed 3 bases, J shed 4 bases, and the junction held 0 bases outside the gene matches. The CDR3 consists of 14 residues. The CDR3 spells CASSEGLATGELFF. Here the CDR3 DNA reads TGTGCCAGCAGTGAGGGACTAGCCACCGGGGAGCTGTTTTTT.

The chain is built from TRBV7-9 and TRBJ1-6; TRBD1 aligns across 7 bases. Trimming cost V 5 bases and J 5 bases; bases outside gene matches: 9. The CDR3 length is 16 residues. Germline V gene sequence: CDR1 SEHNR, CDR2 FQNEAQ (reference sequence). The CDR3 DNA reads TGTGCCAGCAGCCCTGACAGGGTTTTCGATAATTCACCCCTCCACTTT. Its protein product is CASSPDRVFDNSPLHF. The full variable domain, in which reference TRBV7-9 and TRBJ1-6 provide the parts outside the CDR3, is DTGVSQNPRHKITKRGQNVTFRCDPISEHNRLYWYRQTLGQGPEFLTYFQNEAQLEKSRLLSDRFSAERPKGSFSTLEIQRTEQGDSAMYLCASSPDRVFDNSPLHFGNGTRLTVT.

CDR3 in amino acids: CASSLAAGGGNSPLHF. The CDR3 DNA follows: TGTGCCAGCAGCTTAGCGGCAGGGGGAGGCAATTCACCCCTCCACTTT. The gene calls are TRBV7-6 and TRBJ1-6; 7 nucleotides line up with TRBD1. The ends lost 0 bases at V and 7 bases at J; junction bases unmatched: 6. Germline assignment: CDR1 SGHVS and CDR2 FNYEAQ. This CDR3 has 16 residues.

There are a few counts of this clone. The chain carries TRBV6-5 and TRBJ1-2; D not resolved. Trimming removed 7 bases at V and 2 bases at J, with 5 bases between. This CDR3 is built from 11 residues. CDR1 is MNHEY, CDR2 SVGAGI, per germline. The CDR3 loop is CASTANYGYTF. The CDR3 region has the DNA TGTGCCAGCACAGCAAACTATGGCTACACCTTC.

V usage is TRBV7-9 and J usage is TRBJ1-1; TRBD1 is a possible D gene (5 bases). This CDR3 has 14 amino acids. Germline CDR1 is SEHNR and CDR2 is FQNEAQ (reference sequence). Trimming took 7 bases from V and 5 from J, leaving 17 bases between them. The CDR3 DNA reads TGTGCCAGCACCAAAGCGGGGGGAAGGACTGAAGCTTTCTTT. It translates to CASTKAGGRTEAFF. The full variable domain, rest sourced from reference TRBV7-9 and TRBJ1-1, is DTGVSQNPRHKITKRGQNVTFRCDPISEHNRLYWYRQTLGQGPEFLTYFQNEAQLEKSRLLSDRFSAERPKGSFSTLEIQRTEQGDSAMYLCASTKAGGRTEAFFGQGTRLTVV.

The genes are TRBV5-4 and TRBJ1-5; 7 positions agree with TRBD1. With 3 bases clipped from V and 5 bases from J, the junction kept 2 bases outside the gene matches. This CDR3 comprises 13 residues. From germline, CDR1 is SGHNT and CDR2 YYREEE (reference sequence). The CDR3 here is CASSYDRDQPQHF. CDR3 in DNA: TGTGCCAGCAGCTATGACAGGGATCAGCCCCAGCATTTT.

The CDR3 spells CASSLARDGNTEAFF. In nucleotides, the CDR3 is TGCGCCAGCAGCTTGGCCAGGGATGGGAACACTGAAGCTTTCTTT. The chain employs TRBV5-1 and TRBJ1-1; D perhaps matches TRBD1 (5 bases). V was trimmed by 0 bases and J by 1 base, leaving 10 bases between them. Germline V CDR1 and CDR2: SGHRS, YFSETQ. There are 15 residues in the CDR3. Together with reference TRBV5-1 and TRBJ1-1, the CDR3 gives the full variable domain: KAGVTQTPRYLIKTRGQQVTLSCSPISGHRSVSWYQQTPGQGLQFLFEYFSETQRNKGNFPGRFSGRQFSNSRSEMNVSTLELGDSALYLCASSLARDGNTEAFFGQGTRLTVV.

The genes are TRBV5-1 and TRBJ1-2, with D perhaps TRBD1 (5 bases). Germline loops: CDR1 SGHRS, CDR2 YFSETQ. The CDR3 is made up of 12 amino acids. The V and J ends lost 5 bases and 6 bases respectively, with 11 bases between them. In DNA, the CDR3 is TGCGCCAGCAGTGCGGGAGGGGATGGCTACACCTTC. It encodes CASSAGGDGYTF.

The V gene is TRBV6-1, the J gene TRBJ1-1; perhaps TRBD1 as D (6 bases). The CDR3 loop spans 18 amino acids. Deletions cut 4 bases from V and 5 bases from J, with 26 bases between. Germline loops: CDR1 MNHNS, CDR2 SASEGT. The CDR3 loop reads CASSGIRQVRVRGTEAFF. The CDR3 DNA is TGTGCCAGCAGTGGAATTAGACAGGTGCGGGTCAGAGGTACTGAAGCTTTCTTT.

In DNA, the CDR3 is TGTGCCACCAGCAGAGAATGGTCAAACTACAATGAGCAGTTCTTC. Protein product: CATSREWSNYNEQFF. The chain employs TRBV15 and TRBJ2-1; D gene uncertain. V lost 0 bases to trimming and J lost 3 bases, with 9 bases between them. This CDR3 contains 15 residues. The germline V gene has CDR1 LNHNV and CDR2 YYDKDF (reference sequence).

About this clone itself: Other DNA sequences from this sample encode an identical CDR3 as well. The CDR3 is CAWSVSGYYGYTF. CDR3 DNA sequence: TGTGCCTGGAGTGTATCAGGTTACTATGGCTACACCTTC. The chain uses TRBV30 and TRBJ1-2; D is undetermined. Germline V CDR1 and CDR2: GTSNPN, SVGIG (reference sequence). The CDR3 runs to 13 residues. Trimming cost V 0 bases and J 3 bases, with 8 bases left between them.

CDR3: CASSLFGTGDNYGYTF. CDR3 in DNA: TGTGCCAGCAGCTTATTCGGGACAGGGGATAACTATGGCTACACCTTC. This chain links TRBV11-2 with TRBJ1-2; 10 positions agree with TRBD1. This CDR3 spans 16 amino acids. In germline, CDR1 is SGHAT, CDR2 FQNNGV. V gave up 2 bases and J gave up 1 base; unmatched junction bases: 4.

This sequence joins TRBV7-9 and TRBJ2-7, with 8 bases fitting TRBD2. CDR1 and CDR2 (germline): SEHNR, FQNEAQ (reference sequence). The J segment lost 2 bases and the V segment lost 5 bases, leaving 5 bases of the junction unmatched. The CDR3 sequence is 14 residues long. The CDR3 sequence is CASSPGLAPYEQYF. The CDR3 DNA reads TGTGCCAGCAGCCCCGGACTAGCTCCCTACGAGCAGTACTTC.

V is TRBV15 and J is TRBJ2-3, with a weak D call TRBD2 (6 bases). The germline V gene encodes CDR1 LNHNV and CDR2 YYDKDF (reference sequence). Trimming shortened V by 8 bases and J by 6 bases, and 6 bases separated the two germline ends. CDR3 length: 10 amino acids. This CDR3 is CATGGDTQYF. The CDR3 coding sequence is TGTGCCACCGGGGGGGATACGCAGTATTTT.

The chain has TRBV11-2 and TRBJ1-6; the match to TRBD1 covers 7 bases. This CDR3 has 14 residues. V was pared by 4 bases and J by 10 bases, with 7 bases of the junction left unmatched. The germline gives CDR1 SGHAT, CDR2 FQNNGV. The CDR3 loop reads CASSSGGGPSPLHF. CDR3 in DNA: TGTGCCAGCAGCTCAGGGGGGGGACCCTCACCCCTCCACTTT.

The CDR3 nucleotides read TGTGCCAGCAGTTACTCGGGGGAATCGGGCACCGGGGAGCTGTTTTTT. Amino acids: CASSYSGESGTGELFF. The chain is built from TRBV6-5 and TRBJ2-2; either TRBD1 or TRBD2 may supply D (5 bases each). CDR1 and CDR2 from the germline V gene are MNHEY and SVGAGI. V lost 0 bases and J 4 bases, leaving 12 bases between the germline ends. CDR3 length: 16 residues.

The chain's CDR3 is CSVAGARGQPQHF. The CDR3 nucleotides read TGCAGCGTTGCGGGGGCGCGAGGACAGCCCCAGCATTTT. The rearrangement uses TRBV29-1 and TRBJ1-5, with D perhaps TRBD1 (6 bases). The V gene lost 4 bases and the J gene lost 7 bases, with 14 bases spanning the gap. From germline, CDR1 is SQVTM and CDR2 ANQGSEA. The CDR3 runs 13 residues.